This note documents a single T cell receptor beta chain sequence. The antigen is not known. The data derive from a study of cytomegalovirus exposure and HLA in healthy donors. Study outcomes and limitations: The authors later found HLA-associated TCR beta chains more clonally expanded than equally common others. Later, an analysis found that common viral pathogens appeared to be linked with several of the most significant clusters. High sensitivity and specificity were reportedly achieved when the classifier diagnosed cytomegalovirus status.

The PCR was carried out with 60 Vbeta primers and 13 Jbeta primers. Sequencing was performed with immunoSEQ multiplex PCR; in TCRdb, only in-frame clones are kept and a portion is missing. This sample yields more than 140,000 clones, of which roughly 74% are seen a single time; 3% to 3.5% belongs to the top ten. The length of the CDR3 is 15 residues. V dropped 6 bases and J dropped 4 bases, with 16 bases sitting between them. Germline V gene data show CDR1 as MGHRA and CDR2 as YSYEKL. The receptor was isolated from a man aged 40-49 years in good health and CMV-seronegative. Specimen: PBMCs. The rearrangement uses TRBV4-1 and TRBJ1-3, with a tentative D call TRBD1 (5 bases). In DNA form, the CDR3 reads TGCGCCAGCAGAAGGATCGGCGGGGCGGGAAACACCATATATTTT. This encodes CASRRIGGAGNTIYF.